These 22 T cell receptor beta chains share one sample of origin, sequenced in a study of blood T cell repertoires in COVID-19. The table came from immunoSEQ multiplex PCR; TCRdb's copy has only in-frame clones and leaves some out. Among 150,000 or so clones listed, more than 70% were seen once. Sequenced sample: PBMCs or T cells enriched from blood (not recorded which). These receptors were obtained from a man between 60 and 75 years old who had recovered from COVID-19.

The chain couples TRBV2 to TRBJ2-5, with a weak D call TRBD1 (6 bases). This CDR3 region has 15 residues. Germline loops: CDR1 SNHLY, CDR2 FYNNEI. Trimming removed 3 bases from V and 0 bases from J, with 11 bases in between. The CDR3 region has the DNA TGTGCCAGCAGTGACCGGACAGCTCACCAAGAGACCCAGTACTTC. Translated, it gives CASSDRTAHQETQYF.

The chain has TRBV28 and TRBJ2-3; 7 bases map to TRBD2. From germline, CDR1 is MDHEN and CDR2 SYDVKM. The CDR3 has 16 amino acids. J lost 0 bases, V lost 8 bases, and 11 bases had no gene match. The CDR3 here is CASRFSGHASTDTQYF. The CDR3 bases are TGTGCCAGCCGGTTTAGCGGGCACGCTAGCACAGATACGCAGTATTTT.

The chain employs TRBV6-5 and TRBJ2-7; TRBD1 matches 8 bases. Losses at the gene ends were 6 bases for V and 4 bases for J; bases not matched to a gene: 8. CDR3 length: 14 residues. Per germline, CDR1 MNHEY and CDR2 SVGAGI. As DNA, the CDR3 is TGTGCCAGCAGACTACCGGGACAGGTGTACGAGCAGTACTTC. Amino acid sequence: CASRLPGQVYEQYF.

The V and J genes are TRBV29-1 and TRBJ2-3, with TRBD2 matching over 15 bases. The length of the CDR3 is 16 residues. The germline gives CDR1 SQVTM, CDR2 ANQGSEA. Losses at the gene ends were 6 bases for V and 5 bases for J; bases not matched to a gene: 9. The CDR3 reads CSVGTSGRSVVDTQYF. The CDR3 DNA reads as TGCAGCGTGGGGACTAGCGGGAGGTCTGTGGTAGATACGCAGTATTTT.

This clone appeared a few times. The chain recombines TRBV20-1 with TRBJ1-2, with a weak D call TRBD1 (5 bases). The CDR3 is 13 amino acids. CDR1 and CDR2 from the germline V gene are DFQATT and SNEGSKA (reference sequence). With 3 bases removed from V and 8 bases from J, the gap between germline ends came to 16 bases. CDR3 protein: CSASNRQLRGYTF. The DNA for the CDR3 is TGCAGTGCTAGTAATAGACAGTTGCGCGGCTACACCTTC.

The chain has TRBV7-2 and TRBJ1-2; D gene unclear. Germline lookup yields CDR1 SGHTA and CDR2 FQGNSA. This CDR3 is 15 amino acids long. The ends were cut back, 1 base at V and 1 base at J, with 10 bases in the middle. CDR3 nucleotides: TGTGCCAGCAGCTTAGGTTTACAGAATAACTATGGCTACACCTTC. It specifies CASSLGLQNNYGYTF.

In nucleotides, the CDR3 is TGTGCCAGCTCAATTGGACAGGAGACAATATATGGCTACACCTTC. It encodes CASSIGQETIYGYTF. The rearrangement joins TRBV18 to TRBJ1-2; 7 nucleotides line up with TRBD1. This CDR3 spans 15 amino acids. V lost 5 bases and J lost 5; bases outside the gene matches: 11. The germline V gene encodes CDR1 KGHSH and CDR2 LQKENI.

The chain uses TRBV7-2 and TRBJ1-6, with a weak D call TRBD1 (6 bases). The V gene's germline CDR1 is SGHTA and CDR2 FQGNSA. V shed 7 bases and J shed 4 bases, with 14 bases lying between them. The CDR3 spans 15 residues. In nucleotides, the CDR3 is TGTGCCAGCAAGCCCGGGGGGCTGTATAATTCACCCCTCCACTTT. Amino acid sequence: CASKPGGLYNSPLHF.

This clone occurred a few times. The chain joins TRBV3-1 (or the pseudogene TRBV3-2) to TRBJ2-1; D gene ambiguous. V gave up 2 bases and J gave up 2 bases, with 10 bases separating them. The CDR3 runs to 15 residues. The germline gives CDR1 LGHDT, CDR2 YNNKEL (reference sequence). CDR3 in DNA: TGTGCCAGCAGCCAATCACCCCTAGCCTACAATGAGCAGTTCTTC. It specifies CASSQSPLAYNEQFF.

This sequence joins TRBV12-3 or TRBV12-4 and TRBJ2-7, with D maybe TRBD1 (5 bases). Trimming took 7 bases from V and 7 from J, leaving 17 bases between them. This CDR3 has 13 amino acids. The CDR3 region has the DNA TGTGCCAGCACGGTGGCAGGGCTTAAAGAGCAGTACTTC. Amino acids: CASTVAGLKEQYF.

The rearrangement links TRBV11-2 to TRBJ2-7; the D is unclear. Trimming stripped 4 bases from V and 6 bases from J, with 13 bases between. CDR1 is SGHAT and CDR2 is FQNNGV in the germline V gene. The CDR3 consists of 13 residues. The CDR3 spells CASSYPISGEQYF. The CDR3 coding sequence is TGTGCCAGCAGCTACCCCATATCAGGCGAGCAGTACTTC. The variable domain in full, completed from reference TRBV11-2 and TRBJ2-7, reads EAGVAQSPRYKIIEKRQSVAFWCNPISGHATLYWYQQILGQGPKLLIQFQNNGVVDDSQLPKDRFSAERLKGVDSTLKIQPAKLEDSAVYLCASSYPISGEQYFGPGTRLTVT.

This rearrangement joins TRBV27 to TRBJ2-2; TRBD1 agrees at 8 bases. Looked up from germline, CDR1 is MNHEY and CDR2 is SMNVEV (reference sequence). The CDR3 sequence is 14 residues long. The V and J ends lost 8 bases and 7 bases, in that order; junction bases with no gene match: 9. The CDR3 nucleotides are TGTGCCAGCTCTCGAACAGGGGGATACGGGGAGCTGTTTTTT. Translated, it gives CASSRTGGYGELFF.

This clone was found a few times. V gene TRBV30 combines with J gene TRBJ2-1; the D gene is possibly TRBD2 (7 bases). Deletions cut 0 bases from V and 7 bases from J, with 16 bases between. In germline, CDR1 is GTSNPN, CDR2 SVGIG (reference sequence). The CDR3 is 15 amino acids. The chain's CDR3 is CAWSVRGGLSNEQFF. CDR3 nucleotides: TGTGCCTGGAGTGTACGCGGGGGCCTGAGTAATGAGCAGTTCTTC.

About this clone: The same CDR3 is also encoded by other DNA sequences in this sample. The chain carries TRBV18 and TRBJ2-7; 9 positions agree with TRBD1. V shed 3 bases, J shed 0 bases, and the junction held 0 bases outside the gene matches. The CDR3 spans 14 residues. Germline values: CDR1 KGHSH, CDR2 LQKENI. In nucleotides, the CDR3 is TGTGCCAGCTCACCGGACAGGGGCTCCTACGAGCAGTACTTC. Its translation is CASSPDRGSYEQYF. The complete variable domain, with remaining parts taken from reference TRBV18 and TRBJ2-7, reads NAGVMQNPRHLVRRRGQEARLRCSPMKGHSHVYWYRQLPEEGLKFMVYLQKENIIDESGMPKERFSAEFPKEGPSILRIQQVVRGDSAAYFCASSPDRGSYEQYFGPGTRLTVT.

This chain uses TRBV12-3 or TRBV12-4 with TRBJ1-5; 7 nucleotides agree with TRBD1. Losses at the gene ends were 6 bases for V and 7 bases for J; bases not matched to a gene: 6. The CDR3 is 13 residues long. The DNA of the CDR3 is TGTGCCAGCAGCTCCGACAGGGTCCAGCCCCAGCATTTT. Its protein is CASSSDRVQPQHF.

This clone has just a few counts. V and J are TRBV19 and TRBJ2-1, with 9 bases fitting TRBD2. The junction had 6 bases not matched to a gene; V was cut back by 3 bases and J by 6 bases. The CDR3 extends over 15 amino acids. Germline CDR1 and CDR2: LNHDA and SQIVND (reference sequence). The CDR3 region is CASSIPGLAANEQFF. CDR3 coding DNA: TGTGCCAGTAGTATCCCGGGACTAGCAGCCAATGAGCAGTTCTTC. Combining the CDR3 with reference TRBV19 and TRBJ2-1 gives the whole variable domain DGGITQSPKYLFRKEGQNVTLSCEQNLNHDAMYWYRQDPGQGLRLIYYSQIVNDFQKGDIAEGYSVSREKKESFPLTVTSAQKNPTAFYLCASSIPGLAANEQFFGPGTRLTVL.

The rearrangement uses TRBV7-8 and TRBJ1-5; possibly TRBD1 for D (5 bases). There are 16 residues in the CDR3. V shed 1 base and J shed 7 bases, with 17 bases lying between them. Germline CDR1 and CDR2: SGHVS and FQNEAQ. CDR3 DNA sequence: TGTGCCAGCAGCTTAGATTCGGCCAACAAGGGGCAGCCCCAGCATTTT. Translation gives CASSLDSANKGQPQHF.

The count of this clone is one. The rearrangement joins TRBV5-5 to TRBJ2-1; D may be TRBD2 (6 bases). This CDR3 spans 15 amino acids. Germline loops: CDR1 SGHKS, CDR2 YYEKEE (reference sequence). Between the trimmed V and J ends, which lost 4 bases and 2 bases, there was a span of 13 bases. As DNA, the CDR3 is TGTGCCAGCAGCGGGGGACTGCAGGCCTACAATGAGCAGTTCTTC. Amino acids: CASSGGLQAYNEQFF.

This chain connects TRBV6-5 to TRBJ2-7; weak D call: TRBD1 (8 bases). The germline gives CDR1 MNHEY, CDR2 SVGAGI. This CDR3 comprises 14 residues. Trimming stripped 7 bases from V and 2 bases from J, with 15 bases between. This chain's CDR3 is CASKEQGGAYEQYF. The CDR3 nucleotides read TGTGCCAGCAAAGAACAGGGGGGGGCCTACGAGCAGTACTTC.

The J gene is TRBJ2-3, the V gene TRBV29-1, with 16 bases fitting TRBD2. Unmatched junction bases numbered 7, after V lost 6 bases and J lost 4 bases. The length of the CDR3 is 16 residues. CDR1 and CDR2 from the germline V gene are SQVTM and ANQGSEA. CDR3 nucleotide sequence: TGCAGCGTGGGGACTAGCGGGAGGGCCGGGGCAGATACGCAGTATTTT. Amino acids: CSVGTSGRAGADTQYF.

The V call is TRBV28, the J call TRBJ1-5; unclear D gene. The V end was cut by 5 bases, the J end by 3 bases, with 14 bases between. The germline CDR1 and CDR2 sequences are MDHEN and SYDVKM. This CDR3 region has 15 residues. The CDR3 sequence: CASSARGIANQPQHF. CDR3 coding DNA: TGTGCCAGCAGTGCTCGGGGTATTGCCAATCAGCCCCAGCATTTT.

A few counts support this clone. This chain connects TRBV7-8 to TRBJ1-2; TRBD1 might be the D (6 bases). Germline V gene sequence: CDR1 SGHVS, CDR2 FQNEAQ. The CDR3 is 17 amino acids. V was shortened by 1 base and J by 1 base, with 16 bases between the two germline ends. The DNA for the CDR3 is TGTGCCAGCAGCTTAGAATATGGACAGACCCTTAACTATGGCTACACCTTC. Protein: CASSLEYGQTLNYGYTF.